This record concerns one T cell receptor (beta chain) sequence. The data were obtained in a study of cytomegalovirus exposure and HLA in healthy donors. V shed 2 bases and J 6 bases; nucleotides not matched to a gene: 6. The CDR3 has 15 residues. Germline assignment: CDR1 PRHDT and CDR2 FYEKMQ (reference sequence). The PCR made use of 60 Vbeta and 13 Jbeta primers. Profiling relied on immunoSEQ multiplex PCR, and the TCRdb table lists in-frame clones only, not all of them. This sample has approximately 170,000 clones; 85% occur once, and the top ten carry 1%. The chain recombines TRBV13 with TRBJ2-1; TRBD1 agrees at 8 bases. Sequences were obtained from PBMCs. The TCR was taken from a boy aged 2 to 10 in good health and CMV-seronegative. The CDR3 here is CASSLPTGDSNEQFF. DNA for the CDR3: TGTGCCAGCAGCTTACCGACAGGGGATTCCAATGAGCAGTTCTTC.